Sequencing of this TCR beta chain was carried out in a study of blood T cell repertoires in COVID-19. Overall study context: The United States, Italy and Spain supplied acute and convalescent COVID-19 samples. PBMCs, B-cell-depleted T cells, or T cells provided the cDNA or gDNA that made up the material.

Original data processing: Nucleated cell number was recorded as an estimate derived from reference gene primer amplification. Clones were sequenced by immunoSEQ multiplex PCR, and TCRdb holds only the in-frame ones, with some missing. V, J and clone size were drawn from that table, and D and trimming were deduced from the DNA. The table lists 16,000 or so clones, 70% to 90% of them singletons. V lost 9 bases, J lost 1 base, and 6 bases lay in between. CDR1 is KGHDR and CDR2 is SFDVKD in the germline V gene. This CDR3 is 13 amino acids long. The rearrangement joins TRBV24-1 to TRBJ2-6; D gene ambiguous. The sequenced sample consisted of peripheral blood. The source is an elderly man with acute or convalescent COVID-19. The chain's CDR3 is CATSKSGANVLTF. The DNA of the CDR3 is TGTGCCACCTCTAAGTCTGGGGCCAACGTCCTGACTTTC.